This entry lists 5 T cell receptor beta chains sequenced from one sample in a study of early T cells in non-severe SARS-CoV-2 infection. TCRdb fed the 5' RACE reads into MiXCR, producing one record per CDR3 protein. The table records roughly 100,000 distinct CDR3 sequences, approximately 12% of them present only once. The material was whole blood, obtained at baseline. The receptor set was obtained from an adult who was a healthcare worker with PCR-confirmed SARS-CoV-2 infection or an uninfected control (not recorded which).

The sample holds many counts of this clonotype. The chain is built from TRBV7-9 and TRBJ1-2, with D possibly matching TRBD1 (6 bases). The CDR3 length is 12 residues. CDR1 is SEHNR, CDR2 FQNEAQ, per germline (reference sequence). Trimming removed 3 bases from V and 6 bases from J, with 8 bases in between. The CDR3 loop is CASSLQGNGYTF. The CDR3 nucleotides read TGTGCCAGCAGCTTGCAGGGGAATGGCTACACCTTC.

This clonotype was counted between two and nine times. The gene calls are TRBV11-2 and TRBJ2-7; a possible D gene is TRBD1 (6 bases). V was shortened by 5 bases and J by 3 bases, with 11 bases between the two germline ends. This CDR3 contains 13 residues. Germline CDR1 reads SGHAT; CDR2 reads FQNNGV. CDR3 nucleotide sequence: TGTGCCAGCAGCCCTAGGGGGAACTACGAGCAGTACTTC. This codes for CASSPRGNYEQYF.

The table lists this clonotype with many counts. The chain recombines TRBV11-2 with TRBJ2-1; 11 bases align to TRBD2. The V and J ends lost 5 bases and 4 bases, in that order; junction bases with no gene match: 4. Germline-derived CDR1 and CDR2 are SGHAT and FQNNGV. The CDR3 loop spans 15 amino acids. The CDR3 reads CASSPGTSGYNEQFF. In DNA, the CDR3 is TGTGCCAGCAGCCCAGGGACTAGCGGATACAATGAGCAGTTCTTC.

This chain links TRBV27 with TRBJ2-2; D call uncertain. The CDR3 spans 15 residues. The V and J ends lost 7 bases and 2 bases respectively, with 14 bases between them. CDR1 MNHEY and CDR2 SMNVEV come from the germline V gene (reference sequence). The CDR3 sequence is CASKRLGGNTGELFF. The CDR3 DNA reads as TGTGCCAGCAAAAGGCTGGGCGGAAACACCGGGGAGCTGTTTTTT.

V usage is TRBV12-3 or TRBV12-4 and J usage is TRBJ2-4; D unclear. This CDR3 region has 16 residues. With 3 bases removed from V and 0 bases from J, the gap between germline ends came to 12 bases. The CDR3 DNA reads TGTGCCAGCAGTTTTGGCCCGGCCCTAGCCAAAAACATTCAGTACTTC. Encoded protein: CASSFGPALAKNIQYF.